Listed below are T cell receptor beta chains from one sample, sequenced in a study of identifying expanded T cells in peripheral blood. Method: immunoSEQ multiplex PCR; TCRdb's copy keeps in-frame clones and lacks some. The sample yields over 70,000 clones, around nine tenths seen once. Sequences were obtained from blood. These receptors originate from a person aged 18 to 69 in good health. Both conserved end residues are part of each CDR3. The D gene is left open where the match is weak. Not every row has a clone size; where given, it reads once, few, many or a size class.

cdr3_aa: CASSGDRNDEQYF
cdr3_nt: TGTGCCAGCAGCGGAGACAGGAACGACGAGCAGTACTTC
v_call: TRBV9
clone_size: few
d_call: -
j_call: TRBJ2-7

cdr3_aa: CASSEGEAGGRLKNNEQFF
cdr3_nt: TGTGCCAGCAGTGAAGGTGAGGCGGGGGGGCGGCTGAAGAACAATGAGCAGTTCTTC
v_call: TRBV2
clone_size: -
d_call: TRBD2
j_call: TRBJ2-1

cdr3_aa: CASSFGTSGGRETQYF
cdr3_nt: TGCGCCAGCAGCTTCGGGACTAGCGGGGGTAGGGAGACCCAGTACTTC
v_call: TRBV5-1
clone_size: once
d_call: TRBD2
j_call: TRBJ2-5

cdr3_aa: CASSQVWEEVPSGANVLTF
cdr3_nt: TGTGCCAGCAGCCAAGTTTGGGAAGAGGTGCCCTCTGGGGCCAACGTCCTGACTTTC
v_call: TRBV4-2
clone_size: once
d_call: -
j_call: TRBJ2-6

cdr3_aa: CASSGGLGGEQYF
cdr3_nt: TGTGCCAGCAGTGGGGGATTGGGGGGCGAGCAGTACTTC
v_call: TRBV6-5
clone_size: -
d_call: -
j_call: TRBJ2-7

cdr3_aa: CSVSDDLNTEAFF
cdr3_nt: TGCAGCGTATCGGACGATTTGAACACTGAAGCTTTCTTT
v_call: TRBV29-1
clone_size: -
d_call: -
j_call: TRBJ1-1

cdr3_aa: CASSQDRRGGANYGYTF
cdr3_nt: TGCGCCAGCAGCCAAGATCGTCGGGGGGGAGCTAACTATGGCTACACCTTC
v_call: TRBV4-3
clone_size: -
d_call: -
j_call: TRBJ1-2

cdr3_aa: CASSPPFSSGANVLTF
cdr3_nt: TGTGCCAGCTCACCACCATTTAGCTCTGGGGCCAACGTCCTGACTTTC
v_call: TRBV18
clone_size: -
d_call: -
j_call: TRBJ2-6

cdr3_aa: CASSYGQGLNEKLFF
cdr3_nt: TGTGCCAGTAGTTATGGACAAGGACTTAATGAAAAACTGTTTTTT
v_call: TRBV19
clone_size: -
d_call: -
j_call: TRBJ1-4

cdr3_aa: CASRLWGRAYEQYF
cdr3_nt: TGTGCCAGCAGGCTTTGGGGCAGAGCCTACGAGCAGTACTTC
v_call: TRBV6-1
clone_size: once
d_call: -
j_call: TRBJ2-7

cdr3_aa: CASSQDMIVGNGNTIYF
cdr3_nt: TGCGCCAGCAGCCAAGATATGATCGTAGGGAATGGAAACACCATATATTTT
v_call: TRBV4-3
clone_size: -
d_call: -
j_call: TRBJ1-3

cdr3_aa: CASPPGGRTAFTDTQYF
cdr3_nt: TGTGCCAGCCCACCCGGGGGTCGGACAGCCTTCACAGATACGCAGTATTTT
v_call: TRBV28
clone_size: -
d_call: -
j_call: TRBJ2-3

cdr3_aa: CASTGLAGVLPPYF
cdr3_nt: TGTGCCAGCACGGGACTAGCGGGGGTTCTCCCTCCGTACTTC
v_call: TRBV6-5
clone_size: -
d_call: TRBD2
j_call: TRBJ2-5

cdr3_aa: CASSLFPPGTDNTEAFF
cdr3_nt: TGCGCCAGCAGCTTGTTCCCGCCGGGGACAGACAACACTGAAGCTTTCTTT
v_call: TRBV5-1
clone_size: -
d_call: TRBD1
j_call: TRBJ1-1

cdr3_aa: CASSIDGGASTDTQYF
cdr3_nt: TGTGCCAGTAGTATAGACGGGGGGGCTAGCACAGATACGCAGTATTTT
v_call: TRBV19
clone_size: -
d_call: TRBD2
j_call: TRBJ2-3

cdr3_aa: CASSVLRDRNQPQHF
cdr3_nt: TGTGCCAGCAGCGTGCTCCGGGACAGAAATCAGCCCCAGCATTTT
v_call: TRBV5-6
clone_size: -
d_call: TRBD1
j_call: TRBJ1-5

cdr3_aa: CASRDRVNTGELFF
cdr3_nt: TGTGCCAGTAGAGATCGTGTGAACACCGGGGAGCTGTTTTTT
v_call: TRBV19
clone_size: -
d_call: -
j_call: TRBJ2-2

cdr3_aa: CASSVTGRGSEQYF
cdr3_nt: TGTGCCAGCAGTGTGACAGGGAGGGGTAGCGAGCAGTACTTC
v_call: TRBV27
clone_size: -
d_call: -
j_call: TRBJ2-7

cdr3_aa: CASSQHLTASTDTQYF
cdr3_nt: TGTGCCAGCAGCCAACACCTGACAGCTAGCACAGATACGCAGTATTTT
v_call: TRBV7-8
clone_size: -
d_call: -
j_call: TRBJ2-3

cdr3_aa: CASSPQQGTGGTEAFF
cdr3_nt: TGCGCCAGCAGCCCCCAACAGGGTACAGGAGGCACTGAAGCTTTCTTT
v_call: TRBV4-3
clone_size: -
d_call: -
j_call: TRBJ1-1

cdr3_aa: CASSRGQDTQYF
cdr3_nt: TGTGCCAGCTCTCGCGGGCAAGATACGCAGTATTTT
v_call: TRBV18
clone_size: -
d_call: -
j_call: TRBJ2-3

cdr3_aa: CASTLEAGGETQYF
cdr3_nt: TGTGCCAGTACCCTTGAAGCGGGGGGAGAGACCCAGTACTTC
v_call: TRBV19
clone_size: -
d_call: TRBD2
j_call: TRBJ2-5

cdr3_aa: CASSLRGKGNQPQHF
cdr3_nt: TGTGCCAGCAGTTTACGGGGAAAAGGCAATCAGCCCCAGCATTTT
v_call: TRBV27
clone_size: -
d_call: -
j_call: TRBJ1-5

cdr3_aa: CASSHGGFTDTQYF
cdr3_nt: TGTGCCAGCAGCCACGGCGGTTTTACAGATACGCAGTATTTT
v_call: TRBV7-6
clone_size: -
d_call: -
j_call: TRBJ2-3

cdr3_aa: CASSRAGAYEQYF
cdr3_nt: TGTGCCAGCAGCCGAGCGGGGGCCTACGAGCAGTACTTC
v_call: TRBV5-4
clone_size: -
d_call: TRBD2
j_call: TRBJ2-7

cdr3_aa: CAISTFSSYEQYF
cdr3_nt: TGTGCCATCAGTACATTTAGCTCCTACGAGCAGTACTTC
v_call: TRBV10-3
clone_size: -
d_call: -
j_call: TRBJ2-7

cdr3_aa: CAISRDRDSPLHF
cdr3_nt: TGTGCCATCTCAAGGGACAGGGATTCACCCCTCCACTTT
v_call: TRBV19
clone_size: -
d_call: TRBD1
j_call: TRBJ1-6

cdr3_aa: CASSFGRTAGGAYEKLFF
cdr3_nt: TGTGCCAGCAGCTTCGGACGTACCGCGGGGGGCGCTTATGAAAAACTGTTTTTT
v_call: TRBV5-6
clone_size: -
d_call: -
j_call: TRBJ1-4

cdr3_aa: CASSPSQDSPRRKHF
cdr3_nt: TGCGCCAGCAGCCCTAGTCAGGACAGCCCTCGAAGAAAGCATTTT
v_call: TRBV4-1
clone_size: -
d_call: -
j_call: TRBJ1-5

cdr3_aa: CASSQGRPNEAFF
cdr3_nt: TGCGCCAGCAGCCAAGGTAGGCCGAATGAAGCTTTCTTT
v_call: TRBV4-3
clone_size: few
d_call: -
j_call: TRBJ1-1

cdr3_aa: CASSTADRDGHEKLFF
cdr3_nt: TGTGCCAGCAGCACCGCCGACAGGGACGGGCATGAAAAACTGTTTTTT
v_call: TRBV7-9
clone_size: -
d_call: TRBD1
j_call: TRBJ1-4

cdr3_aa: CACSNGGSETQYF
cdr3_nt: TGTGCCTGCTCCAACGGGGGTTCAGAGACCCAGTACTTC
v_call: TRBV30
clone_size: few
d_call: -
j_call: TRBJ2-5

cdr3_aa: CASSPGGVDTEAFF
cdr3_nt: TGTGCCAGCAGTCCTGGGGGGGTTGATACTGAAGCTTTCTTT
v_call: TRBV7-2
clone_size: -
d_call: -
j_call: TRBJ1-1

cdr3_aa: CASSAAPMTDTEAFF
cdr3_nt: TGTGCCAGCAGCGCGGCCCCCATGACAGACACTGAAGCTTTCTTT
v_call: TRBV9
clone_size: few
d_call: -
j_call: TRBJ1-1

cdr3_aa: CASSLISNTEAFF
cdr3_nt: TGTGCCAGCAGCTTAATCTCAAACACTGAAGCTTTCTTT
v_call: TRBV13
clone_size: -
d_call: -
j_call: TRBJ1-1

cdr3_aa: CASRGEQRETQYF
cdr3_nt: TGTGCCAGCAGGGGGGAACAGAGAGAGACCCAGTACTTC
v_call: TRBV13
clone_size: -
d_call: -
j_call: TRBJ2-5

cdr3_aa: CSAGPQETQYF
cdr3_nt: TGCAGCGCTGGCCCCCAAGAGACCCAGTACTTC
v_call: TRBV29-1
clone_size: few
d_call: -
j_call: TRBJ2-5

cdr3_aa: CASMMGFGGELFF
cdr3_nt: TGTGCCAGCATGATGGGGTTCGGCGGGGAGCTGTTTTTT
v_call: TRBV6-5
clone_size: -
d_call: -
j_call: TRBJ2-2

cdr3_aa: CASSPRRGAPYEQYF
cdr3_nt: TGTGCCAGCAGCCCTCGCCGGGGTGCCCCCTACGAGCAGTACTTC
v_call: TRBV7-6
clone_size: -
d_call: -
j_call: TRBJ2-7

cdr3_aa: CASSLVTGDEQYF
cdr3_nt: TGTGCCAGCAGCTTAGTAACAGGGGACGAGCAGTACTTC
v_call: TRBV7-2
clone_size: -
d_call: TRBD1
j_call: TRBJ2-7

cdr3_aa: CASSAGGGNTIYF
cdr3_nt: TGTGCCAGCAGCGCAGGGGGAGGAAACACCATATATTTT
v_call: TRBV9
clone_size: -
d_call: TRBD1
j_call: TRBJ1-3

cdr3_aa: CASSLHQGSSTEAFF
cdr3_nt: TGTGCCAGCAGCTTGCACCAGGGGAGTAGCACTGAAGCTTTCTTT
v_call: TRBV5-4
clone_size: -
d_call: -
j_call: TRBJ1-1